This T cell receptor (beta chain) derives from a study of cytomegalovirus exposure and HLA in healthy donors. Notes on the study in general: In a later analysis, at a false discovery rate of 0.05, some 15,000 TCR beta sequences were associated with HLA alleles. Three chains tied to CMV proved CMV antigen-specific in vitro. The study flagged 150 to 200 TCR beta chains as cytomegalovirus-associated.

A remark on this clone: Its antigen is not known.

Primers for the PCR totalled 60 Vbeta and 13 Jbeta. Sequenced by immunoSEQ multiplex PCR; TCRdb stores in-frame clones only, minus some. The table lists 35,000 to 50,000 clones, approximately 80% of them singletons. As for the donors, each was a healthy bone marrow donor. Between the trimmed V and J ends, which lost 3 bases and 3 bases, there was a span of 14 bases. Germline V lookup: CDR1 MDHEN, CDR2 SYDVKM. The CDR3 has 16 amino acids. Sequencing was done on a sample of PBMCs. The chain joins TRBV28 to TRBJ1-4, with D maybe TRBD1 (5 bases). The TCR was taken from a young man in good health and CMV-seronegative. Written as DNA, the CDR3 is TGTGCCAGCAGTTTCTCCCTCGACAGTTCTAATGAAAAACTGTTTTTT. Translated: CASSFSLDSSNEKLFF.